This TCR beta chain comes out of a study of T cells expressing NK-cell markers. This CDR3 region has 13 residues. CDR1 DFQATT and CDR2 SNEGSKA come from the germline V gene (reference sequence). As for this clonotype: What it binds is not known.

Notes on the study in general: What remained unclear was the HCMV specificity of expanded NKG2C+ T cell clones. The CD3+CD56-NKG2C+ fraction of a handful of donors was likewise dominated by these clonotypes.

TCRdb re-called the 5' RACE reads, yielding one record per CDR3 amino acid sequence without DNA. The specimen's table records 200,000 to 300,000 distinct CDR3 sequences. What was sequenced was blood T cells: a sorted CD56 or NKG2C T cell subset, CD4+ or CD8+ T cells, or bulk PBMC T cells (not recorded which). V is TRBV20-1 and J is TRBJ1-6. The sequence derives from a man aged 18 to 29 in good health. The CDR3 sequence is CSGRRDVGSPLHF.